What follows are 6 T cell receptor beta chains derived from one specimen sequenced in a study of T cells in Graves' hyperthyroidism and ophthalmopathy (dated 2019 in TCRdb). Libraries were prepared through multiplex PCR. TCRdb names Illumina HiSeq 2000 as the instrument used. The TCR beta CDR3 regions were amplified from the RNA transcripts. A first-round RT-PCR of the TCR CDR3 used the HTBI primer set with the Qiagen OneStep RT-PCR kit. TCRdb trimmed public reads at Q25 via fastp, called clones via MiXCR and kept in-frame beta chains. Records with the same CDR3 protein are collapsed into one entry carrying the most frequent genes and DNA. The sample table records about 500,000 distinct CDR3 sequences; roughly 16% of these occur just once. 25% to 30% of the sample comes from the top ten. The sequenced material came from blood. These receptors were collected from a woman in her thirties with Graves' ophthalmopathy.

This clonotype was counted many times. The genes are TRBV11-2 and TRBJ2-7, with a tentative D call TRBD2 (6 bases). Germline assignment: CDR1 SGHAT and CDR2 FQNNGV. The CDR3 spans 14 residues. The V end was cut by 5 bases, the J end by 3 bases, with 14 bases between. In DNA form, the CDR3 reads TGTGCCAGCAGCAATGCGTTGGGGGGCTACGAGCAGTACTTC. Its protein is CASSNALGGYEQYF.

This clonotype occurred a few times. The chain employs TRBV19 and TRBJ2-7, with D possibly being TRBD2 (6 bases). This CDR3 spans 14 amino acids. Germline V CDR1 and CDR2: LNHDA, SQIVND (reference sequence). The V end lost 7 bases, the J end lost 2 bases, and 15 bases lay between the germline ends. CDR3 sequence reads: CASTRTIATYEQYF. Written as DNA, the CDR3 is TGTGCCAGTACAAGGACTATCGCGACCTACGAGCAGTACTTC.

The chain has TRBV7-2 and TRBJ1-4; 7 bases line up with TRBD1. Germline CDR1 reads SGHTA; CDR2 reads FQGNSA. This CDR3 comprises 14 residues. J lost 8 bases, V lost 5 bases, and 8 bases had no gene match. This CDR3 reads CASSQRTGGEKLFF. The CDR3 DNA reads TGTGCCAGCAGCCAGCGGACAGGTGGCGAAAAACTGTTTTTT.

With respect to this clonotype: A single base separates this from a much larger clone, so it may be a read error. This chain joins TRBV2 and TRBJ2-5; D not resolved. The germline CDR1 and CDR2 sequences are SNHLY and FYNNEI. The CDR3 length is 13 residues. Trimming took 8 bases from V and 5 from J, leaving 15 bases between them. The CDR3 is CASELGLGETQYF. The CDR3 nucleotides read TGTGCCAGCGAACTGGGCCTCGGGGAGACCCAGTACTTC.

This clonotype was picked up a small number of times. The rearrangement uses TRBV14 and TRBJ2-5; D is undetermined. This CDR3 has 12 amino acids. In germline, CDR1 is SGHDN, CDR2 FVKESK. V was trimmed by 6 bases and J by 3 bases, leaving 8 bases between them. CDR3 residues: CASSLWEETQYF. The DNA for the CDR3 is TGTGCCAGCAGTCTCTGGGAAGAGACCCAGTACTTC.

This clonotype was detected ten times or more. The chain uses TRBV20-1 and TRBJ2-1; D may be TRBD1 or TRBD2 (5 bases each). The germline gives CDR1 DFQATT, CDR2 SNEGSKA (reference sequence). The CDR3 is made up of 11 amino acids. V lost 8 bases and J lost 5, with 10 bases in between. The CDR3 reads CSPGDHNEQFF. For the CDR3, the DNA is TGCAGTCCTGGGGACCACAATGAGCAGTTCTTC.